Each of the 19 T cell receptor beta chains below was sequenced from the same sample in a study of blood T cell repertoires in COVID-19. The data were produced by immunoSEQ multiplex PCR, yet TCRdb's version contains in-frame clones alone and is incomplete. The repertoire has 130,000 to 150,000 clones, roughly 90% of them found once; the top ten carry about 2.1%. Sequencing was carried out using peripheral blood. The receptor set was obtained from a human donor in a cohort sampled during active COVID-19.

The chain couples TRBV28 to TRBJ1-3; 8 positions agree with TRBD1. V dropped 7 bases and J dropped 0; count of bases not matched to a gene: 8. The CDR3 loop spans 16 amino acids. Germline CDR1 is MDHEN and CDR2 is SYDVKM. Written as DNA, the CDR3 is TGTGCCAGCAACGGACAGGGCCCTCTCTCTGGAAACACCATATATTTT. Protein product: CASNGQGPLSGNTIYF.

The CDR3 region is CASSSSLPDQPQHF. The CDR3 DNA sequence: TGTGCCAGCAGTTCTTCATTACCGGATCAGCCCCAGCATTTT. The gene calls are TRBV6-6 and TRBJ1-5, with D uncertain. CDR1 and CDR2 (germline): MNHNY, SVGAGI (reference sequence). The V end lost 4 bases, the J end lost 5 bases, and 12 bases lay between the germline ends. The CDR3 loop spans 14 amino acids.

The J gene is TRBJ2-5, the V gene TRBV24-1, with 9 nucleotides matching TRBD1. The V gene end was trimmed by 4 bases and the J gene end by 2 bases; junction bases not matched to a gene: 4. From germline, CDR1 is KGHDR and CDR2 SFDVKD. This CDR3 spans 15 amino acids. CDR3 protein: CATSDSGTGQETQYF. The CDR3 DNA reads TGTGCCACCAGTGACTCCGGGACAGGGCAAGAGACCCAGTACTTC.

The chain links TRBV19 to TRBJ2-7; 12 positions agree with TRBD2. Unmatched junction bases numbered 14, after V lost 6 bases and J lost 2 bases. This CDR3 contains 18 residues. The germline V gene has CDR1 LNHDA and CDR2 SQIVND (reference sequence). The CDR3 loop reads CASSPLSKTSGSPYEQYF. The CDR3 bases are TGTGCCAGTAGCCCACTTAGTAAGACTAGCGGGAGTCCCTACGAGCAGTACTTC.

The genes are TRBV7-3 and TRBJ2-2, with 7 bases matching TRBD2. The CDR3 has 16 residues. Per the germline V gene, CDR1 is SGHTA and CDR2 is FQGTGA. With 7 bases clipped from V and 2 bases from J, the junction kept 10 bases outside the gene matches. CDR3 bases: TGTGCCAGCAAAGTTCGAGCGGGAAGCAACACCGGGGAGCTGTTTTTT. This codes for CASKVRAGSNTGELFF.

The J gene is TRBJ1-5, the V gene TRBV10-3; 7 positions agree with TRBD1. CDR1 is ENHRY, CDR2 SYGVKD, per germline. The V segment lost 0 bases and the J segment 6 bases; nucleotides outside the gene matches: 2. The CDR3 sequence is 14 residues long. Written as DNA, the CDR3 is TGTGCCATCAGTGAGTCGGGGACAGTTCAGCCCCAGCATTTT. This encodes CAISESGTVQPQHF.

This clone was recorded a few times. The CDR3 is CASSLTGTGNTIYF. In DNA, the CDR3 is TGTGCCAGTAGTCTTACAGGGACTGGAAACACCATATATTTT. The chain has TRBV19 and TRBJ1-3; weak D call: TRBD1 (6 bases). The CDR3 sequence is 14 residues long. Germline lookup yields CDR1 LNHDA and CDR2 SQIVND (reference sequence). With 5 bases removed from V and 2 bases from J, the gap between germline ends came to 10 bases. The entire variable domain, with the rest obtained from reference TRBV19 and TRBJ1-3, is as follows: DGGITQSPKYLFRKEGQNVTLSCEQNLNHDAMYWYRQDPGQGLRLIYYSQIVNDFQKGDIAEGYSVSREKKESFPLTVTSAQKNPTAFYLCASSLTGTGNTIYFGEGSWLTVV.

The chain recombines TRBV11-2 with TRBJ1-1, with TRBD1 matching over 7 bases. The germline V gene encodes CDR1 SGHAT and CDR2 FQNNGV. The V gene end was trimmed by 5 bases and the J gene end by 5 bases; junction bases not matched to a gene: 5. CDR3 length equals 13 residues. The CDR3 bases are TGTGCCAGCAGCCGTGACAGGGATACTGAAGCTTTCTTT. The encoded protein is CASSRDRDTEAFF. Full variable domain (missing parts from reference TRBV11-2 and TRBJ1-1): EAGVAQSPRYKIIEKRQSVAFWCNPISGHATLYWYQQILGQGPKLLIQFQNNGVVDDSQLPKDRFSAERLKGVDSTLKIQPAKLEDSAVYLCASSRDRDTEAFFGQGTRLTVV.

The chain joins TRBV18 to TRBJ1-1; TRBD1 matches at 9 bases. Germline V CDR1 and CDR2: KGHSH, LQKENI. The CDR3 is 13 residues long. V shed 4 bases, J shed 3 bases, and the junction held 0 bases outside the gene matches. The chain's CDR3 is CASSRTGDTEAFF. CDR3 DNA: TGTGCCAGCTCACGGACAGGGGACACTGAAGCTTTCTTT.

The chain is built from TRBV6-5 and TRBJ1-5; 9 bases map to TRBD1. Losses at the gene ends were 4 bases for V and 4 bases for J; bases not matched to a gene: 5. CDR3 length: 15 amino acids. Germline V gene sequence: CDR1 MNHEY, CDR2 SVGAGI. The CDR3 DNA reads as TGTGCCAGCAGTTGGGGACAGGGATATAATCAGCCCCAGCATTTT. Its protein product is CASSWGQGYNQPQHF.

V gene TRBV7-9 combines with J gene TRBJ1-1; the match to TRBD1 covers 7 bases. After removal of 5 bases from V and 1 base from J, the junction contained 4 bases not matched to a gene. CDR3 length: 14 amino acids. CDR1 and CDR2 from the germline V gene are SEHNR and FQNEAQ (reference sequence). The CDR3 region has the DNA TGTGCCAGCAGCCTCGGGACAGCGAACACTGAAGCTTTCTTT. It yields the protein CASSLGTANTEAFF. Combining the CDR3 with reference TRBV7-9 and TRBJ1-1 gives the whole variable domain DTGVSQNPRHKITKRGQNVTFRCDPISEHNRLYWYRQTLGQGPEFLTYFQNEAQLEKSRLLSDRFSAERPKGSFSTLEIQRTEQGDSAMYLCASSLGTANTEAFFGQGTRLTVV.

This chain uses TRBV6-2 or TRBV6-3 with TRBJ2-5, with D perhaps TRBD1 (5 bases). Looked up from germline, CDR1 is MNHEY and CDR2 is SVGEGT. The V end lost 4 bases, the J end lost 0 bases, and 12 bases lay between the germline ends. The CDR3 covers 15 residues. CDR3 sequence: CASSSPKGYQETQYF. CDR3 DNA sequence: TGTGCCAGCAGTTCTCCAAAGGGGTACCAAGAGACCCAGTACTTC.

The chain employs TRBV6-5 and TRBJ1-1; 9 positions agree with TRBD1. With 6 bases clipped from V and 1 base from J, the junction kept 6 bases outside the gene matches. The germline gives CDR1 MNHEY, CDR2 SVGAGI. The CDR3 runs to 15 residues. The CDR3 is CASSPWTGENTEAFF. CDR3 bases: TGTGCCAGCAGCCCCTGGACAGGGGAGAACACTGAAGCTTTCTTT.

This chain connects TRBV4-1 to TRBJ2-1, with 9 bases identical to TRBD1. Germline trimming cut 1 base from V and 7 bases from J; bases unmatched to any gene: 2. The germline CDR1 and CDR2 sequences are MGHRA and YSYEKL. CDR3 length equals 14 residues. The CDR3 reads CASSQGQGENEQFF. CDR3 DNA: TGCGCCAGCAGCCAAGGACAGGGGGAAAATGAGCAGTTCTTC.

The chain recombines TRBV28 with TRBJ2-1, with 8 positions matching TRBD2. The germline CDR1 and CDR2 sequences are MDHEN and SYDVKM. This CDR3 contains 16 residues. J lost 8 bases, V lost 2 bases, and 11 bases had no gene match. CDR3 sequence reads: CASSLTGTSNRDEQFF. The CDR3, as DNA: TGTGCCAGCAGTTTAACCGGGACTAGTAATCGGGATGAGCAGTTCTTC.

The V call is TRBV5-1, the J call TRBJ2-7, with a tentative D call TRBD2 (6 bases). The CDR3 spans 15 residues. Germline loops: CDR1 SGHRS, CDR2 YFSETQ. V was clipped by 3 bases and J by 6 bases, with 19 bases between them. The CDR3 here is CASSSAGPRESEQYF. DNA for the CDR3: TGCGCCAGCAGCTCAGCCGGGCCCCGGGAGAGCGAGCAGTACTTC.

This chain links TRBV30 with TRBJ2-1; 13 nucleotides line up with TRBD2. The V and J ends lost 0 bases and 7 bases, in that order; junction bases with no gene match: 9. Germline values: CDR1 GTSNPN, CDR2 SVGIG (reference sequence). This CDR3 spans 17 amino acids. The CDR3 reads CAWSVGLAGVKGNEQFF. The CDR3 nucleotides read TGTGCCTGGAGTGTAGGACTAGCGGGAGTTAAAGGGAATGAGCAGTTCTTC.

The chain carries TRBV30 and TRBJ2-3, with D possibly being TRBD2 (6 bases). The germline gives CDR1 GTSNPN, CDR2 SVGIG (reference sequence). V dropped 3 bases and J dropped 2 bases, with 12 bases sitting between them. This CDR3 region has 14 residues. The CDR3 sequence: CAWRRGGITDTQYF. The CDR3 bases are TGTGCCTGGAGGCGGGGCGGGATCACAGATACGCAGTATTTT.

The chain recombines TRBV12-3 or TRBV12-4 with TRBJ2-4; 7 bases map to TRBD2. The V segment lost 5 bases and the J segment 8 bases; nucleotides outside the gene matches: 6. This CDR3 spans 13 amino acids. CDR3 DNA: TGTGCCAGCAGTCTGGGGAGCGGGGACATTCAGTACTTC. It encodes CASSLGSGDIQYF.